These T cell receptor beta chains were read from a single sample in a study of T cells in Graves' hyperthyroidism and ophthalmopathy. TCRdb called the multiplex PCR reads again in MiXCR, with one record for every CDR3 protein. The sample has 500,000 to 550,000 distinct CDR3 sequences; just under 20% are singletons. What was sequenced was blood. The receptors stem from a middle-aged man with Graves' ophthalmopathy. The CDR3 runs from the conserved cysteine through the conserved F or W. Fields, in order: CDR3 protein, CDR3 DNA, V gene, clone size, D gene, J gene. A D gene is named only where the DNA matches it firmly. The listing skips clone size in some rows; elsewhere it reads once, few, many or a size class.

CDR3 protein: CASSLAGGRGMNTEAFF
CDR3 DNA: TGTGCCAGCAGTTTAGCGGGAGGGAGGGGAATGAACACTGAAGCTTTCTTT
V gene: TRBV12-3/TRBV12-4
clone size: many
D gene: .
J gene: TRBJ1-1

CDR3 protein: CASSNRKATNEKLFF
CDR3 DNA: TGTGCCAGCAGTAACAGGAAGGCGACTAATGAAAAACTGTTTTTT
V gene: TRBV28
clone size: .
D gene: .
J gene: TRBJ1-4

CDR3 protein: CASSFRALGAYEQYF
CDR3 DNA: TGTGCCAGCAGTTTTCGGGCCCTAGGTGCGTACGAGCAGTACTTC
V gene: TRBV27
clone size: many
D gene: .
J gene: TRBJ2-7

CDR3 protein: CATSDGWQETQYF
CDR3 DNA: TGTGCCACCAGTGATGGGTGGCAAGAGACCCAGTACTTC
V gene: TRBV24-1
clone size: few
D gene: .
J gene: TRBJ2-5

CDR3 protein: CASSYWDTNTDTQYF
CDR3 DNA: TGTGCCAGCAGTTACTGGGACACAAACACAGATACGCAGTATTTT
V gene: TRBV6-2/TRBV6-3
clone size: .
D gene: .
J gene: TRBJ2-3

CDR3 protein: CASSLGTTAYNEQFF
CDR3 DNA: TGTGCCAGCAGCCTTGGGACTACCGCGTACAATGAGCAGTTCTTC
V gene: TRBV11-3
clone size: .
D gene: TRBD2
J gene: TRBJ2-1

CDR3 protein: CASSDSAGQPQHF
CDR3 DNA: TGTGCCAGCAGTGACTCGGCGGGTCAGCCCCAGCATTTT
V gene: TRBV6-4
clone size: .
D gene: .
J gene: TRBJ1-5

CDR3 protein: CASSYTVLGGYTF
CDR3 DNA: TGTGCCAGCAGTTACACTGTTTTGGGGGGCTACACCTTC
V gene: TRBV6-5
clone size: few
D gene: .
J gene: TRBJ1-2

CDR3 protein: CASSENRVSGNTIYF
CDR3 DNA: TGTGCCAGCAGCGAGAACAGAGTCTCTGGAAACACCATATATTTT
V gene: TRBV9
clone size: .
D gene: .
J gene: TRBJ1-3

CDR3 protein: CASSFRAGANEQFF
CDR3 DNA: TGTGCCAGCAGCTTCCGTGCGGGAGCCAATGAGCAGTTCTTC
V gene: TRBV7-3
clone size: few
D gene: TRBD2
J gene: TRBJ2-1

CDR3 protein: CASSTRDRYTEAFF
CDR3 DNA: TGTGCCAGCAGCACGCGGGACAGATACACTGAAGCTTTCTTT
V gene: TRBV7-8
clone size: few
D gene: TRBD1
J gene: TRBJ1-1

CDR3 protein: CASSLTRGSNQPQHF
CDR3 DNA: TGTGCCAGCAGCTTAACCAGGGGAAGCAATCAGCCCCAGCATTTT
V gene: TRBV7-2
clone size: many
D gene: .
J gene: TRBJ1-5

CDR3 protein: CASSLRDRGQADTQYF
CDR3 DNA: TGTGCCAGCAGCTTAAGGGACAGGGGGCAGGCAGATACGCAGTATTTT
V gene: TRBV11-1
clone size: .
D gene: TRBD1
J gene: TRBJ2-3

CDR3 protein: CASGASGIYTGELFF
CDR3 DNA: TGTGCCAGCGGGGCTAGCGGGATATACACCGGGGAGCTGTTTTTT
V gene: TRBV7-9
clone size: few
D gene: TRBD2
J gene: TRBJ2-2

CDR3 protein: CASSFNQNTEAFF
CDR3 DNA: TGTGCCAGCAGCTTCAATCAGAACACTGAAGCTTTCTTT
V gene: TRBV7-9
clone size: many
D gene: .
J gene: TRBJ1-1

CDR3 protein: CSASRTGGGWTEAFF
CDR3 DNA: TGCAGTGCTTCCAGGACGGGCGGAGGTTGGACTGAAGCTTTCTTT
V gene: TRBV20-1
clone size: many
D gene: .
J gene: TRBJ1-1

CDR3 protein: CASSRDSVTGELFF
CDR3 DNA: TGTGCCAGCAGTCGCGACAGCGTCACCGGGGAGCTGTTTTTT
V gene: TRBV6-1
clone size: few
D gene: .
J gene: TRBJ2-2

CDR3 protein: CASSLYTRTGGYEQYF
CDR3 DNA: TGTGCCAGCAGCTTATACACCCGGACAGGGGGCTACGAGCAGTACTTC
V gene: TRBV7-8
clone size: few
D gene: TRBD1
J gene: TRBJ2-7

CDR3 protein: CASSSQGGFGEAFF
CDR3 DNA: TGTGCCAGCAGCTCGCAGGGGGGCTTCGGTGAAGCTTTCTTT
V gene: TRBV3-1
clone size: few
D gene: TRBD1
J gene: TRBJ1-1

CDR3 protein: CASSSGTFSEQYF
CDR3 DNA: TGTGCCAGCAGTTCTGGGACATTCAGCGAGCAGTACTTC
V gene: TRBV28
clone size: many
D gene: .
J gene: TRBJ2-7

CDR3 protein: CASSLVPSGTYNEQFF
CDR3 DNA: TGCGCCAGCAGCTTGGTACCTAGCGGAACCTACAATGAGCAGTTCTTC
V gene: TRBV5-1
clone size: .
D gene: TRBD2
J gene: TRBJ2-1

CDR3 protein: CASSLVRSQETQYF
CDR3 DNA: TGTGCCAGCAGCTTAGTCAGGAGCCAAGAGACCCAGTACTTC
V gene: TRBV7-9
clone size: many
D gene: .
J gene: TRBJ2-5

CDR3 protein: CASSLGQADGYTF
CDR3 DNA: TGCGCCAGCAGCCTGGGACAGGCGGATGGCTACACCTTC
V gene: TRBV4-3
clone size: .
D gene: TRBD1
J gene: TRBJ1-2

CDR3 protein: CASSLSPGGAGELFF
CDR3 DNA: TGTGCCAGCAGTTTAAGTCCTGGGGGGGCCGGGGAGCTGTTTTTT
V gene: TRBV27
clone size: .
D gene: TRBD2
J gene: TRBJ2-2

CDR3 protein: CASSRTPGRLTDTQYF
CDR3 DNA: TGTGCCAGCAGCCGAACACCGGGACGCCTGACAGATACGCAGTATTTT
V gene: TRBV7-3
clone size: few
D gene: .
J gene: TRBJ2-3

CDR3 protein: CASSLTGVKREQFF
CDR3 DNA: TGTGCCAGCAGCTTAACGGGTGTGAAGAGAGAGCAGTTCTTC
V gene: TRBV7-3
clone size: few
D gene: .
J gene: TRBJ2-1

CDR3 protein: CASSRNRGGELFF
CDR3 DNA: TGTGCCAGCAGCCGAAATAGGGGCGGGGAGCTGTTTTTT
V gene: TRBV3-1
clone size: once
D gene: .
J gene: TRBJ2-2

CDR3 protein: CASSLVAGGLADTQYF
CDR3 DNA: TGTGCCAGCAGCTTAGTTGCGGGAGGATTGGCAGATACGCAGTATTTT
V gene: TRBV7-6
clone size: few
D gene: TRBD2
J gene: TRBJ2-3

CDR3 protein: CASSQDESWEAFF
CDR3 DNA: TGCGCCAGCAGCCAAGATGAGTCGTGGGAAGCTTTCTTT
V gene: TRBV4-1
clone size: few
D gene: .
J gene: TRBJ1-1

CDR3 protein: CASSLTGGPQDTQYF
CDR3 DNA: TGCGCCAGCAGCTTGACAGGGGGCCCCCAAGATACGCAGTATTTT
V gene: TRBV5-1
clone size: few
D gene: TRBD1
J gene: TRBJ2-3

CDR3 protein: CASSSLDRRTYEQYF
CDR3 DNA: TGTGCCAGCAGTTCACTCGACAGAAGAACCTACGAGCAGTACTTC
V gene: TRBV28
clone size: many
D gene: .
J gene: TRBJ2-7

CDR3 protein: CAWSVLEGSRYGYTF
CDR3 DNA: TGTGCCTGGAGTGTACTGGAGGGGAGTCGCTATGGCTACACCTTC
V gene: TRBV30
clone size: many
D gene: .
J gene: TRBJ1-2

CDR3 protein: CASSIRGGQADYGYTF
CDR3 DNA: TGTGCCAGCAGCATTAGGGGGGGACAGGCCGATTATGGCTACACCTTC
V gene: TRBV11-2
clone size: .
D gene: TRBD1
J gene: TRBJ1-2

CDR3 protein: CASSQDSRTEQPQHF
CDR3 DNA: TGTGCCAGCAGCCAAGATAGCCGGACCGAACAGCCCCAGCATTTT
V gene: TRBV3-1
clone size: few
D gene: .
J gene: TRBJ1-5

CDR3 protein: CASSQNRGYTEAFF
CDR3 DNA: TGTGCCAGCAGCCAGAACAGGGGGTACACTGAAGCTTTCTTT
V gene: TRBV3-1
clone size: many
D gene: TRBD1
J gene: TRBJ1-1

CDR3 protein: CARGAPENIQYF
CDR3 DNA: TGTGCCAGAGGTGCTCCCGAGAACATTCAGTACTTC
V gene: TRBV2
clone size: .
D gene: .
J gene: TRBJ2-4

CDR3 protein: CASSYLDVWNGYTF
CDR3 DNA: TGTGCCAGCAGTTACTTGGACGTATGGAATGGCTACACCTTC
V gene: TRBV6-2/TRBV6-3
clone size: .
D gene: .
J gene: TRBJ1-2

CDR3 protein: CASSQAQRGGYTF
CDR3 DNA: TGTGCCAGCAGCCAAGCCCAAAGGGGTGGCTACACCTTC
V gene: TRBV3-1
clone size: many
D gene: .
J gene: TRBJ1-2

CDR3 protein: CASSLDRVKRALHF
CDR3 DNA: TGTGCCAGCAGTTTAGACAGGGTAAAAAGGGCCCTCCACTTT
V gene: TRBV6-1
clone size: few
D gene: TRBD1
J gene: TRBJ1-6

CDR3 protein: CASSREMGQLNQPQHF
CDR3 DNA: TGTGCCAGCAGCCGAGAAATGGGACAGCTCAATCAGCCCCAGCATTTT
V gene: TRBV6-2/TRBV6-3
clone size: few
D gene: TRBD1
J gene: TRBJ1-5

CDR3 protein: CASSGQGDYGYTF
CDR3 DNA: TGCGCCAGCAGCGGACAGGGCGACTATGGCTACACCTTC
V gene: TRBV10-2
clone size: .
D gene: TRBD1
J gene: TRBJ1-2

CDR3 protein: CSALGHIGGYNEQFF
CDR3 DNA: TGCAGTGCTCTCGGTCACATCGGGGGTTACAATGAGCAGTTCTTC
V gene: TRBV20-1
clone size: .
D gene: .
J gene: TRBJ2-1

CDR3 protein: CASSTIPYGYTF
CDR3 DNA: TGTGCCAGCAGTACTATCCCCTATGGCTACACCTTC
V gene: TRBV12-3/TRBV12-4
clone size: many
D gene: .
J gene: TRBJ1-2

CDR3 protein: CASSPFTSGGPSFF
CDR3 DNA: TGTGCCAGCAGCCCGTTCACCTCAGGGGGACCGTCGTTCTTC
V gene: TRBV11-1
clone size: few
D gene: TRBD1
J gene: TRBJ2-1

CDR3 protein: CASSFGVSYEQYF
CDR3 DNA: TGTGCCAGCAGCTTCGGGGTCTCCTACGAGCAGTACTTC
V gene: TRBV11-2
clone size: many
D gene: .
J gene: TRBJ2-7

CDR3 protein: CASSVEGGGYEQFF
CDR3 DNA: TGTGCCAGCAGCGTAGAAGGAGGGGGCTATGAGCAGTTCTTC
V gene: TRBV9
clone size: .
D gene: .
J gene: TRBJ2-1

CDR3 protein: CSARVEFSSYNSPLHF
CDR3 DNA: TGCAGTGCTAGAGTCGAATTCTCGTCCTATAATTCACCCCTCCACTTT
V gene: TRBV20-1
clone size: .
D gene: .
J gene: TRBJ1-6

CDR3 protein: CATGRIGDEQYF
CDR3 DNA: TGTGCCACGGGAAGGATAGGAGACGAGCAGTACTTC
V gene: TRBV10-3
clone size: few
D gene: .
J gene: TRBJ2-7

CDR3 protein: CASSSSGGYEQYF
CDR3 DNA: TGTGCCAGCAGTTCGTCAGGGGGCTACGAGCAGTACTTC
V gene: TRBV28
clone size: many
D gene: TRBD1
J gene: TRBJ2-7